Below, one T cell receptor beta chain is given with its context. Its antigen is as yet unknown. J lost 0 bases, V lost 3 bases, and 2 bases had no gene match. From germline, CDR1 is SGHTA and CDR2 FQGNSA. This CDR3 is built from 15 residues. The assay was immunoSEQ multiplex PCR, and TCRdb's table has in-frame clones only and misses some. This table holds 57,000 or so clones, over 75% found once. This sample was included in a study of cytomegalovirus exposure and HLA in healthy donors. Notes on the study in general: The investigators catalogued 150 or so TCR beta chains as cytomegalovirus-associated.

The source of this sequence is a woman aged 25 to 39 in good health and CMV-seronegative. The sequenced sample was PBMCs. The chain combines TRBV7-2 with TRBJ2-7; 10 bases fit TRBD2. The CDR3 DNA reads as TGTGCCAGCAGCTTGCTAGCGGGGGACTCCTACGAGCAGTACTTC. Protein: CASSLLAGDSYEQYF.